This T cell receptor beta chain was identified in a study of T-cell reconstitution after alpha-beta-depleted transplantation in children. Overall study findings and caveats: After one year, T-cell counts and TCRbeta diversity mostly came from new T cells.

This CDR3 spans 18 amino acids. The V gene end was trimmed by 2 bases and the J gene end by 0 bases; junction bases not matched to a gene: 11. CDR1 is SGHDT and CDR2 is YYEEEE in the germline V gene. This clonotype was detected a few times. The antigen remains unidentified. Construction of the TCRbeta library involved unique molecular identifiers. TCRdb re-called the PCR reads through MiXCR, storing one row per CDR3 protein. The table shows more than 400,000 distinct CDR3 sequences, with 9.5% to 12% occurring only once. The clonotype was recovered from a female patient between 2 and 10 years old who had a stem cell transplant for aplastic anemia, so the T cells may come from the graft donor. Sequenced here: PBMCs, mostly from graft donor cells, sampled 180 days after TCRalphabeta/CD19-depleted stem cell transplant. This chain joins TRBV5-6 and TRBJ2-3, with 8 bases fitting TRBD1. This CDR3 reads CASSLPTGAADSTDTQYF. Here the CDR3 DNA reads TGTGCCAGCAGCTTACCGACAGGGGCTGCGGATAGCACAGATACGCAGTATTTT.